The 30 T cell receptor beta chains below come from one sample, sequenced in a study of PD-L1 blockade in urothelial cancer. As for time point: peripheral blood 6 weeks after treatment start. Assay: immunoSEQ multiplex PCR; the TCRdb copy retains only in-frame clones and omits some. The sample has tens of thousands of clones, approximately 85% seen once. The sequences come from PBMCs, collected around atezolizumab (anti-PD-L1) treatment. The source of these receptors is a man between 50 and 59 years old with urothelial cancer.

This clone was counted only a few times. V is TRBV12-5 and J is TRBJ1-1; 8 nucleotides line up with TRBD1. The CDR3 is 15 residues long. Looked up from germline, CDR1 is LGHNT and CDR2 is FRNRAP. V shed 5 bases, J shed 2 bases, and the junction held 7 bases outside the gene matches. This CDR3 is CASGPRTGSNTEAFF. The CDR3 region has the DNA TGTGCTAGTGGTCCTAGGACAGGGAGCAACACTGAAGCTTTCTTT. The full variable domain, in which reference TRBV12-5 and TRBJ1-1 provide the parts outside the CDR3, is DARVTQTPRHKVTEMGQEVTMRCQPILGHNTVFWYRQTMMQGLELLAYFRNRAPLDDSGMPKDRFSAEMPDATLATLKIQPSEPRDSAVYFCASGPRTGSNTEAFFGQGTRLTVV.

As for this clone: Its ends do not fully match the called genes, so a read error is possible. The chain employs TRBV5-1 and TRBJ2-1; no reliable D call. This CDR3 is 12 amino acids long. CDR1 is SGHRS and CDR2 is YFSETQ in the germline V gene. The CDR3 region is CASSLRYDEQFF. In nucleotides, the CDR3 is TGCGCCAGCAGCTTGCGCTACGATGAGCAGTTCTTC.

This chain connects TRBV7-8 to TRBJ2-5; 8 bases fit TRBD2. There are 15 residues in the CDR3. Looked up from germline, CDR1 is SGHVS and CDR2 is FQNEAQ. J gave up 5 bases and V 1 base, and 6 bases lay outside the gene matches. The CDR3 DNA reads as TGTGCCAGCAGCTTAGATGCCGGGGGGGGCGAGACCCAGTACTTC. Its translation: CASSLDAGGGETQYF.

V gene TRBV10-1 combines with J gene TRBJ2-7; 11 nucleotides match TRBD1. The V gene's germline CDR1 is WNHNN and CDR2 SYGVQD (reference sequence). The CDR3 runs 15 residues. After removal of 0 bases from V and 3 bases from J, the junction contained 1 base not matched to a gene. The CDR3 sequence: CASSESGQGDYEQYF. The DNA for the CDR3 is TGCGCCAGCAGTGAGTCGGGACAGGGGGACTACGAGCAGTACTTC.

CDR3 region: CASRATGLAGPKETQYF. In DNA form, the CDR3 reads TGCGCCAGCAGAGCCACGGGACTAGCGGGGCCTAAAGAGACCCAGTACTTC. The chain links TRBV10-2 to TRBJ2-5, with TRBD2 identical over 13 bases. Germline CDR1 reads WSHSY; CDR2 reads SAAADI. V lost 6 bases, J lost 3 bases, and 10 bases stayed unmatched. The CDR3 covers 17 residues.

This rearrangement joins TRBV10-3 to TRBJ1-2; 9 nucleotides line up with TRBD1. The CDR3 is 14 residues long. Germline CDR1 ENHRY, CDR2 SYGVKD. Unmatched junction bases numbered 3, after V lost 7 bases and J lost 0 bases. The CDR3 region has the DNA TGTGCCATCAAAGGACAGGGGTCTAACTATGGCTACACCTTC. It translates to CAIKGQGSNYGYTF.

The chain employs TRBV9 and TRBJ2-2; 9 positions match TRBD2. The CDR3 is made up of 14 amino acids. Trimming at V came to 4 bases and at J to 7 bases, leaving 5 bases not matched to a gene. Germline V gene lookup returns CDR1 SGDLS and CDR2 YYNGEE. The CDR3 DNA follows: TGTGCCAGCAGCTTCGCGGGAGGGAACGGGGAGCTGTTTTTT. Translating gives CASSFAGGNGELFF.

V is TRBV19 and J is TRBJ2-3; a weak D match, TRBD1 (6 bases). The germline CDR1 and CDR2 sequences are LNHDA and SQIVND (reference sequence). This CDR3 is 12 amino acids long. V was cut by 7 bases and J by 4 bases, with 9 bases left in between. The CDR3 coding sequence is TGTGCCAGTACAGGGGTGGCAGATACGCAGTATTTT. Its translation: CASTGVADTQYF.

In its sample, this clone was seen a few times. The rearrangement uses TRBV6-1 and TRBJ2-7, with 7 nucleotides matching TRBD1. V shed 5 bases, J shed 0 bases, and the junction held 4 bases outside the gene matches. Germline CDR1 MNHNS, CDR2 SASEGT. CDR3 length: 14 residues. The CDR3 coding sequence is TGTGCCAGCAGTCCCGACAGGGTCTCCTACGAGCAGTACTTC. Translating gives CASSPDRVSYEQYF.

The V gene is TRBV19, the J gene TRBJ2-2, with 7 bases fitting TRBD2. Germline CDR1 LNHDA, CDR2 SQIVND (reference sequence). V shed 6 bases and J 4 bases; nucleotides not matched to a gene: 17. The CDR3 is made up of 18 amino acids. CDR3 in DNA: TGTGCCAGTAGCCCTAATCTTGGGAGGGGTGGGAGCACCGGGGAGCTGTTTTTT. This sequence encodes CASSPNLGRGGSTGELFF. Looking up the rest from reference TRBV19 and TRBJ2-2 gives the full variable domain: DGGITQSPKYLFRKEGQNVTLSCEQNLNHDAMYWYRQDPGQGLRLIYYSQIVNDFQKGDIAEGYSVSREKKESFPLTVTSAQKNPTAFYLCASSPNLGRGGSTGELFFGEGSRLTVL.

The chain couples TRBV4-3 to TRBJ2-1, with D unclear. Germline V gene sequence: CDR1 LGHNA, CDR2 YSLEER. The CDR3 has 15 residues. Trimming took off 4 bases at V and 7 bases at J, with 17 bases between the two ends. CDR3 coding DNA: TGCGCCAGCAGCCCGAGCACACTCCTGAGGAATGAGCAGTTCTTC. Translating it yields CASSPSTLLRNEQFF.

This chain links TRBV25-1 with TRBJ2-2; 12 bases line up with TRBD1. V lost 4 bases and J lost 0; bases outside the gene matches: 6. The CDR3 is made up of 18 amino acids. Germline values: CDR1 MGHDK, CDR2 SYGVNS. CDR3 amino acids: CASSGMGTGGANTGELFF. The CDR3 region has the DNA TGTGCCAGCAGTGGCATGGGGACAGGGGGCGCGAACACCGGGGAGCTGTTTTTT.

The V gene is TRBV7-9, the J gene TRBJ2-7, with 12 nucleotides matching TRBD1. V lost 5 bases, J lost 8 bases, and 10 bases stayed unmatched. CDR3 length: 15 amino acids. Germline CDR1 and CDR2: SEHNR and FQNEAQ (reference sequence). The CDR3 protein is CASSRTGTGGAKQYF. For the CDR3, the DNA is TGTGCCAGCAGCCGCACCGGGACAGGGGGCGCAAAGCAGTACTTC.

The chain joins TRBV23-1 to TRBJ2-1; D perhaps matches TRBD2 (6 bases). TRBV23-1 is an ORF; its function is uncertain. V shed 6 bases and J shed 4 bases, with 13 bases lying between them. This CDR3 is 14 amino acids long. The DNA of the CDR3 is TGCGCCAGCAGGACGGACTACTATTACAATGAGCAGTTCTTC. Amino acid sequence: CASRTDYYYNEQFF.

The J gene is TRBJ2-4, the V gene TRBV30, with D possibly matching TRBD1 (6 bases). The V gene's germline CDR1 is GTSNPN and CDR2 SVGIG (reference sequence). The CDR3 has 13 amino acids. Trimming left V 1 base short and J 7 bases short, with 11 bases between. CDR3 nucleotide sequence: TGTGCCTGGAGTGAACAGGGTAGGAACATTCAGTACTTC. Translated, it gives CAWSEQGRNIQYF.

V is TRBV14 and J is TRBJ2-3; 7 bases match TRBD2. CDR3 length equals 15 residues. V was clipped by 5 bases and J by 0 bases; unmatched bases: 5. Germline V gives CDR1 SGHDN, CDR2 FVKESK. In nucleotides, the CDR3 is TGTGCCAGCAGCATATCTAGCGGCAGCACAGATACGCAGTATTTT. It codes for CASSISSGSTDTQYF.

The chain joins TRBV11-2 to TRBJ2-5; 7 bases agree with TRBD2. This CDR3 region has 15 residues. Losses at the gene ends were 2 bases for V and 2 bases for J; bases not matched to a gene: 5. The germline CDR1 and CDR2 sequences are SGHAT and FQNNGV. The CDR3 region has the DNA TGTGCCAGCAGCTTATTGGGACTATTTCAAGAGACCCAGTACTTC. It translates to CASSLLGLFQETQYF.

The CDR3 nucleotides are TGTGCCAGCAGCTCCGCGGGTGGAGGGGCGCTGATTTATGGCTACACCTTC. Amino acids: CASSSAGGGALIYGYTF. The V gene is TRBV11-2, the J gene TRBJ1-2; possibly TRBD1 for D (5 bases). V was clipped by 4 bases and J by 5 bases, with 23 bases between them. The germline CDR1 and CDR2 sequences are SGHAT and FQNNGV. This CDR3 region has 17 residues.

The V gene is TRBV27, the J gene TRBJ2-1; D call uncertain. This CDR3 has 20 residues. Trimming left V 2 bases short and J 4 bases short, with 27 bases between. The germline V gene encodes CDR1 MNHEY and CDR2 SMNVEV (reference sequence). CDR3 in amino acids: CASSLMNPLSSTLRYNEQFF. In DNA, the CDR3 is TGTGCCAGCAGTTTAATGAACCCCCTTTCATCGACTCTCCGGTACAATGAGCAGTTCTTC.

J is TRBJ1-2 and V is TRBV6-6; maybe TRBD1 (5 bases). From germline, CDR1 is MNHNY and CDR2 SVGAGI (reference sequence). This CDR3 has 14 amino acids. Trimming stripped 0 bases from V and 5 bases from J, with 10 bases between. The CDR3 loop is CASSYSRQGYGYTF. The DNA of the CDR3 is TGTGCCAGCAGTTACTCGCGCCAGGGTTATGGCTACACCTTC.

The J gene is TRBJ2-7, the V gene TRBV2, with D perhaps matching TRBD2 (6 bases). The CDR3 consists of 12 residues. Germline V lookup: CDR1 SNHLY, CDR2 FYNNEI. V was pared by 9 bases and J by 3 bases, with 12 bases between. The CDR3 DNA follows: TGTGCCAGTAGGCGGGGAAACTACGAGCAGTACTTC. It encodes CASRRGNYEQYF.

V usage is TRBV11-2 and J usage is TRBJ1-4; D is perhaps TRBD1 (5 bases). V lost 3 bases, J lost 14 bases, and 16 bases lay in between. The germline gives CDR1 SGHAT, CDR2 FQNNGV. The CDR3 contains 13 residues. The CDR3 coding sequence is TGTGCCAGCAGCTTGATGGGGGGAAATGGTCTGTTTTTT. It is translated as CASSLMGGNGLFF.

V is TRBV7-6 and J is TRBJ2-7, with TRBD2 identical over 12 bases. V lost 4 bases, J lost 7 bases, and 8 bases stayed unmatched. The CDR3 length is 15 residues. Germline V gene lookup returns CDR1 SGHVS and CDR2 FNYEAQ. The DNA of the CDR3 is TGTGCCAGCAGCTCCTCTAGCGGGGGGGCCGGGGAGCAGTACTTC. Its protein product is CASSSSSGGAGEQYF.

This chain uses TRBV28 with TRBJ1-4, with D unclear. The CDR3 totals 14 residues. The V gene lost 3 bases and the J gene lost 7 bases, with 12 bases spanning the gap. The germline gives CDR1 MDHEN, CDR2 SYDVKM. DNA for the CDR3: TGTGCCAGCAGTTTTGGCAGGAGGCCTGAAAAACTGTTTTTT. Translating gives CASSFGRRPEKLFF.

This clone was detected a few times. The chain combines TRBV11-2 with TRBJ1-1; 9 nucleotides agree with TRBD1. The CDR3 runs to 15 residues. V lost 5 bases to trimming and J lost 6 bases; unmatched junction nucleotides: 10. Germline CDR1 SGHAT, CDR2 FQNNGV. The CDR3 DNA reads TGTGCCAGCAGCCGGGGGACAGGGTTCGCGGCTGAAGCTTTCTTT. Its translation: CASSRGTGFAAEAFF.

The CDR3 loop reads CASSLDRGLSYEQYF. CDR3 nucleotides: TGTGCCAGCAGCTTAGACAGGGGTCTCTCCTACGAGCAGTACTTC. V usage is TRBV7-7 and J usage is TRBJ2-7; 7 nucleotides match TRBD1. V dropped 1 base and J dropped 0; count of bases not matched to a gene: 3. This CDR3 is 15 amino acids long. From germline, CDR1 is SSHAT and CDR2 FNYEAQ (reference sequence). Full variable domain (missing parts from reference TRBV7-7 and TRBJ2-7): GAGVSQSPRYKVTKRGQDVTLRCDPISSHATLYWYQQALGQGPEFLTYFNYEAQPDKSGLPSDRFSAERPEGSISTLTIQRTEQRDSAMYRCASSLDRGLSYEQYFGPGTRLTVT.

The V call is TRBV7-9, the J call TRBJ1-1; 7 bases are shared with TRBD1. Trimming took 5 bases from V and 2 from J; bases not matched to a gene: 8. The CDR3 has 15 amino acids. Germline V lookup: CDR1 SEHNR, CDR2 FQNEAQ (reference sequence). The CDR3 coding sequence is TGTGCCAGCAGCCCCGACAGGGACACTAACACTGAAGCTTTCTTT. Amino acids: CASSPDRDTNTEAFF.

V is TRBV10-2 and J is TRBJ1-4; tentative D call: TRBD1 (6 bases). V lost 3 bases to trimming and J lost 8 bases, with 25 bases between them. The CDR3 covers 18 residues. CDR1 and CDR2 (germline): WSHSY, SAAADI. CDR3 residues: CASSDKVGQPGHDEKLFF. The DNA of the CDR3 is TGCGCCAGCAGTGATAAGGTGGGGCAGCCGGGACATGACGAAAAACTGTTTTTT.

This clone was counted once. The V call is TRBV5-4, the J call TRBJ1-5, with 7 bases identical to TRBD1. Trimming removed 4 bases from V and 7 bases from J; junction bases left unmatched: 5. CDR1 is SGHNT, CDR2 YYREEE, per germline (reference sequence). CDR3 length equals 13 residues. The CDR3 DNA follows: TGTGCCAGCAGCCGTGACAGGGACCAGCCCCAGCATTTT. Translating it yields CASSRDRDQPQHF.

CDR3 DNA sequence: TGTGCCAGCAGCAAAGCCCCAAAGAGAGCTAGCGGGGAGGACGAGCAGTACTTC. Amino acids: CASSKAPKRASGEDEQYF. The chain combines TRBV21-1 with TRBJ2-7; TRBD2 is taken as the D call from the table, unchecked against the DNA. TRBV21-1 is noted as a pseudogene. This CDR3 has 18 residues.